The 23 T cell receptor beta chains in this list originate from one sample, sequenced in a study of T-cell reconstitution after alpha-beta-depleted transplantation in children. Unique molecular identifiers were incorporated into the prepared TCRbeta library. TCRdb re-derived calls from the PCR reads in MiXCR, one entry per CDR3 protein. The profile shows fewer than 250,000 distinct CDR3 sequences, 8.2% of them singletons. The sequencing here drew on PBMCs, mostly from graft donor cells, taken 180 days after TCRalphabeta/CD19-depleted stem cell transplant. These receptors all stem from a male patient between 10 and 17 years old who had a stem cell transplant for acute lymphoblastic leukemia, so the T cells may come from the graft donor.

There are a few counts of this clonotype. The rearrangement joins TRBV9 to TRBJ2-7; perhaps TRBD2 as D (7 bases). Germline V gene data show CDR1 as SGDLS and CDR2 as YYNGEE. CDR3 length: 14 residues. The V gene lost 0 bases and the J gene lost 6 bases, with 13 bases spanning the gap. The CDR3 DNA reads TGTGCCAGCAGCGTAGACGGGGGGCGAGTCGAGCAGTACTTC. Residues: CASSVDGGRVEQYF.

This clonotype showed up many times. The chain recombines TRBV15 with TRBJ2-7; 10 bases agree with TRBD2. The germline CDR1 and CDR2 sequences are LNHNV and YYDKDF (reference sequence). This CDR3 comprises 14 residues. J gave up 2 bases and V 4 bases, and 2 bases lay outside the gene matches. This CDR3 is CATSILAGAYEQYF. In DNA form, the CDR3 reads TGTGCCACCAGCATCCTAGCGGGGGCCTACGAGCAGTACTTC. Looking up the rest from reference TRBV15 and TRBJ2-7 gives the full variable domain: DAMVIQNPRYQVTQFGKPVTLSCSQTLNHNVMYWYQQKSSQAPKLLFHYYDKDFNNEADTPDNFQSRRPNTSFCFLDIRSPGLGDTAMYLCATSILAGAYEQYFGPGTRLTVT.

In this sample, this clonotype turned up a few times. The CDR3 DNA reads as TGTGCCAGCAGCTACGAACGGGACCTTAAGGACTCACCCCTCCACTTT. It yields the protein CASSYERDLKDSPLHF. This chain joins TRBV7-6 and TRBJ1-6; possible D gene TRBD1, 5 bases. The CDR3 loop spans 16 amino acids. V was trimmed by 4 bases and J by 10 bases, leaving 20 bases between them. Germline V lookup: CDR1 SGHVS, CDR2 FNYEAQ.

In its sample, this clonotype was seen many times. The V gene is TRBV4-2, the J gene TRBJ2-1; D remains ambiguous. This CDR3 is 14 amino acids long. Germline assignment: CDR1 LGHNA and CDR2 YNFKEQ. The V and J ends lost 0 bases and 6 bases respectively, with 9 bases between them. CDR3 in DNA: TGTGCCAGCAGCCAAGAACTTTCAAGCAATGAGCAGTTCTTC. Its protein is CASSQELSSNEQFF.

This clonotype appeared many times. The chain employs TRBV7-9 and TRBJ1-4; a possible D gene is TRBD1 (6 bases). Germline values: CDR1 SEHNR, CDR2 FQNEAQ (reference sequence). V lost 6 bases and J lost 7, with 12 bases in between. CDR3 length equals 13 residues. CDR3: CASRGGAREKLFF. The DNA for the CDR3 is TGTGCCAGCAGAGGGGGGGCGCGTGAAAAACTGTTTTTT.

Of note for this clonotype: A clone one base away is much larger, so this may be a read error. The CDR3 sequence: CASSRDFNYGYAF. The CDR3, as DNA: TGTGCCAGCTCAAGAGATTTTAACTATGGCTACGCCTTC. The chain couples TRBV18 to TRBJ1-2; D uncertain. The CDR3 loop spans 13 amino acids. Germline lookup yields CDR1 KGHSH and CDR2 LQKENI.

The chain employs TRBV20-1 and TRBJ2-1, with 10 bases identical to TRBD2. Germline loops: CDR1 DFQATT, CDR2 SNEGSKA (reference sequence). The CDR3 totals 16 residues. Trimming removed 0 bases from V and 9 bases from J; junction bases left unmatched: 11. DNA of the CDR3: TGCAGTGCTAGAGAGACTAAAGCGGGAGGGCGCAGTGAGCAGTTCTTC. Its translation is CSARETKAGGRSEQFF.

This clonotype was counted ten times or more. This chain joins TRBV18 and TRBJ2-1; TRBD2 matches at 8 bases. J gave up 7 bases and V 3 bases, and 5 bases lay outside the gene matches. This CDR3 is built from 14 residues. CDR1 is KGHSH, CDR2 LQKENI, per germline. DNA of the CDR3: TGTGCCAGCTCACCCGGGACTAGGGGTAATGAGCAGTTCTTC. Translated: CASSPGTRGNEQFF.

This clonotype was seen ten or more times. The chain links TRBV12-3 or TRBV12-4 to TRBJ2-7, with 7 bases lining up with TRBD2. The V and J ends lost 5 bases and 2 bases, in that order; junction bases with no gene match: 9. The CDR3 length is 15 residues. The CDR3 nucleotides are TGTGCCAGCAGTGGGGAGGGAGCGGGAACCTACGAGCAGTACTTC. Its translation is CASSGEGAGTYEQYF.

This clonotype has a count of ten or more. The rearrangement joins TRBV12-3 or TRBV12-4 to TRBJ2-1; D ambiguous. The V end was cut by 5 bases, the J end by 8 bases, with 19 bases between. The CDR3 runs 15 residues. This CDR3 reads CASSRTTSYIYEQFF. The CDR3 DNA reads as TGTGCCAGCAGTCGCACTACCTCCTACATCTATGAGCAGTTCTTC.

Ten or more counts support this clonotype. The V and J genes are TRBV27 and TRBJ1-5, with D perhaps matching TRBD1 (5 bases). V dropped 4 bases and J dropped 7 bases, with 17 bases sitting between them. The CDR3 extends over 15 amino acids. Germline CDR1 reads MNHEY; CDR2 reads SMNVEV (reference sequence). The CDR3 loop is CASSSWGKSAQPQHF. CDR3 in DNA: TGTGCCAGCAGTTCTTGGGGGAAGTCCGCGCAGCCCCAGCATTTT.

V gene TRBV6-5 combines with J gene TRBJ2-1; TRBD2 matches at 13 bases. Germline values: CDR1 MNHEY, CDR2 SVGAGI. The CDR3 covers 18 residues. After removal of 0 bases from V and 4 bases from J, the junction contained 6 bases not matched to a gene. CDR3 residues: CASSYSLGLAGAYNEQFF. The CDR3 DNA reads TGTGCCAGCAGTTACTCCCTTGGACTAGCGGGGGCGTACAATGAGCAGTTCTTC.

This clonotype was counted ten times or more. The chain links TRBV5-1 to TRBJ2-5, with TRBD2 as a possible D gene (5 bases). The V gene lost 4 bases and the J gene lost 4 bases, with 11 bases spanning the gap. This CDR3 region has 13 residues. Germline V gives CDR1 SGHRS, CDR2 YFSETQ. CDR3 sequence: CASSATMGETQYF. In DNA, the CDR3 is TGCGCCAGCAGCGCGACTATGGGAGAGACCCAGTACTTC.

This clonotype was seen only a few times. V and J are TRBV21-1 and TRBJ2-4; the table's D call of TRBD2 was not tested on the DNA. TRBV21-1 is an annotated pseudogene. This CDR3 is 12 amino acids long. For the CDR3, the DNA is TGTGCCAGCAGCACCAGGACTAGCGGAGGGGGTTTC. Its translation: CASSTRTSGGGF.

At least ten counts were recorded for this clonotype. The chain carries TRBV3-1 and TRBJ2-3, with D hard to call. This CDR3 region has 11 residues. V lost 8 bases to trimming and J lost 2 bases, with 5 bases between them. Per germline, CDR1 LGHDT and CDR2 YNNKEL (reference sequence). The CDR3 DNA is TGTGCCAGCGCGGCCACAGATACGCAGTATTTT. It yields the protein CASAATDTQYF.

This clonotype was counted many times. The chain employs TRBV4-2 and TRBJ1-1; 12 nucleotides align to TRBD1. This CDR3 region has 15 residues. J lost 5 bases, V lost 3 bases, and 4 bases had no gene match. Germline loops: CDR1 LGHNA, CDR2 YNFKEQ. Here the CDR3 DNA reads TGTGCCAGCAGCCACGGGACAGGGGGCATGACTGAAGCTTTCTTT. This codes for CASSHGTGGMTEAFF.

This clonotype was detected ten times or more. The rearrangement joins TRBV12-3 or TRBV12-4 to TRBJ2-1; D uncertain. V lost 7 bases to trimming and J lost 3 bases, with 4 bases between them. The CDR3 loop spans 11 amino acids. This CDR3 is CASTFYNEQFF. DNA of the CDR3: TGTGCCAGCACCTTCTACAATGAGCAGTTCTTC.

The rearrangement uses TRBV19 and TRBJ2-1; 7 nucleotides match TRBD2. Germline V CDR1 and CDR2: LNHDA, SQIVND (reference sequence). The V and J ends lost 2 bases and 4 bases, in that order; junction bases with no gene match: 2. The CDR3 extends over 14 amino acids. CDR3: CASSIRGEYNEQFF. CDR3 coding DNA: TGTGCCAGTAGTATACGGGGGGAATACAATGAGCAGTTCTTC. Together with reference TRBV19 and TRBJ2-1, the CDR3 gives the full variable domain: DGGITQSPKYLFRKEGQNVTLSCEQNLNHDAMYWYRQDPGQGLRLIYYSQIVNDFQKGDIAEGYSVSREKKESFPLTVTSAQKNPTAFYLCASSIRGEYNEQFFGPGTRLTVL.

Regarding this clonotype: A much larger clone sits a single nucleotide away, making a read error possible. The chain carries TRBV4-1 and TRBJ2-1; D may be TRBD2 (5 bases). Germline CDR1 reads MGHRA; CDR2 reads YSYEKL. Trimming left V 0 bases short and J 11 bases short, with 17 bases between. The CDR3 contains 15 residues. Written as DNA, the CDR3 is TGCGCCAGCAGCCAAGAAGACTCCCCGGGATATAAGCAGTTCTTC. This gives the protein CASSQEDSPGYKQFF.

This clonotype was detected many times. The rearrangement joins TRBV4-2 to TRBJ2-5, with 10 bases matching TRBD1. With 3 bases clipped from V and 5 bases from J, the junction kept 3 bases outside the gene matches. Germline V gene lookup returns CDR1 LGHNA and CDR2 YNFKEQ. This CDR3 has 14 residues. The CDR3 sequence: CASSQGQGKETQYF. The CDR3, as DNA: TGTGCCAGCAGCCAGGGACAGGGGAAGGAGACCCAGTACTTC.

This clonotype was found many times. This chain links TRBV20-1 with TRBJ1-2; 10 bases line up with TRBD1. Germline-derived CDR1 and CDR2 are DFQATT and SNEGSKA (reference sequence). Trimming at V came to 0 bases and at J to 0 bases, leaving 10 bases not matched to a gene. The CDR3 consists of 18 residues. The CDR3 bases are TGCAGTGCTAGAGAGGGCATCGGGACAGGGGCGACTAACTATGGCTACACCTTC. Residues: CSAREGIGTGATNYGYTF.

In its sample, this clonotype was seen many times. The V gene is TRBV10-3, the J gene TRBJ2-6; 7 bases match TRBD1. Losses at the gene ends were 6 bases for V and 1 base for J; bases not matched to a gene: 9. The germline V gene has CDR1 ENHRY and CDR2 SYGVKD. The CDR3 is made up of 17 amino acids. CDR3 residues: CAIRSAVTGSGANVLTF. CDR3 coding DNA: TGTGCCATCAGGTCTGCCGTGACAGGGTCTGGGGCCAACGTCCTGACTTTC.

At least ten counts were recorded for this clonotype. V gene TRBV29-1 combines with J gene TRBJ1-5; perhaps TRBD1 as D (6 bases). Germline V gene lookup returns CDR1 SQVTM and CDR2 ANQGSEA. The CDR3 covers 15 residues. V lost 4 bases and J 4 bases, leaving 17 bases between the germline ends. CDR3 protein: CSVANTQGFNQPQHF. CDR3 coding DNA: TGCAGCGTTGCAAACACACAGGGTTTTAATCAGCCCCAGCATTTT.